What follows are 16 T cell receptor beta chains derived from one specimen sequenced in a study of OX40 agonist ivuxolimab in advanced cancers. Profiling relied on immunoSEQ multiplex PCR, and the TCRdb table lists in-frame clones only, not all of them. The table records tens of thousands of clones, around nine tenths of them present only once. This specimen was CD4+ or CD8+ T cells sorted from blood, taken in a trial of the OX40 agonist ivuxolimab. The origin of the receptors is an adult with an advanced solid tumor such as melanoma, head and neck, liver or kidney cancer.

V usage is TRBV18 and J usage is TRBJ2-5; 8 bases fit TRBD1. This CDR3 is built from 15 residues. CDR1 and CDR2 (germline): KGHSH, LQKENI. After removal of 3 bases from V and 1 base from J, the junction contained 4 bases not matched to a gene. The DNA for the CDR3 is TGTGCCAGCTCACCCTTTGGACAGGGCCAAGAGACCCAGTACTTC. It specifies CASSPFGQGQETQYF.

V is TRBV11-3 and J is TRBJ2-3; no definite D call. The CDR3 sequence is 13 residues long. V lost 5 bases and J 0 bases, leaving 6 bases between the germline ends. Germline CDR1 and CDR2: SGHNT and YENEEA. The CDR3 bases are TGTGCCAGCAGCCTCGACAGCACAGATACGCAGTATTTT. Protein product: CASSLDSTDTQYF. Variable domain in full (rest from reference TRBV11-3 and TRBJ2-3): EAGVVQSPRYKIIEKKQPVAFWCNPISGHNTLYWYLQNLGQGPELLIRYENEEAVDDSQLPKDRFSAERLKGVDSTLKIQPAELGDSAVYLCASSLDSTDTQYFGPGTRLTVL.

This chain links TRBV2 with TRBJ1-2; D call uncertain. Trimming pared 4 bases from V and 5 bases from J, leaving 11 bases between. The CDR3 is 13 amino acids. Per germline, CDR1 SNHLY and CDR2 FYNNEI. CDR3 bases: TGTGCCAGCAGTGGGGGAGTTGGTTATGGCTACACCTTC. This translates into CASSGGVGYGYTF.

This clone was detected once. This chain joins TRBV25-1 and TRBJ2-7; D possibly corresponds to TRBD1 (6 bases). The CDR3 runs 15 residues. In germline, CDR1 is MGHDK, CDR2 SYGVNS. V lost 5 bases and J lost 0, with 14 bases in between. The CDR3 loop is CASSRAQGLSYEQYF. CDR3 nucleotides: TGTGCCAGCAGTCGGGCACAGGGCCTCTCCTACGAGCAGTACTTC.

The chain uses TRBV5-1 and TRBJ2-7, with a weak D call TRBD1 (6 bases). CDR1 and CDR2 from the germline V gene are SGHRS and YFSETQ. The V gene lost 2 bases and the J gene lost 3 bases, with 12 bases spanning the gap. The CDR3 is 14 residues long. The CDR3 DNA sequence: TGCGCCAGCAGCTTCCGGGACACCTTCTACGAGCAGTACTTC. Translation: CASSFRDTFYEQYF.

The V gene is TRBV19, the J gene TRBJ2-7; 9 bases are a match to TRBD1. CDR1 and CDR2 (germline): LNHDA, SQIVND (reference sequence). CDR3 length: 13 amino acids. Germline trimming cut 4 bases from V and 6 bases from J; bases unmatched to any gene: 4. DNA of the CDR3: TGTGCCAGTAGTAGGGACAGGGAATCCGAGCAGTACTTC. It codes for CASSRDRESEQYF.

The gene calls are TRBV5-1 and TRBJ2-7; 8 bases are a match to TRBD2. The V gene's germline CDR1 is SGHRS and CDR2 YFSETQ. The CDR3 contains 15 residues. J gave up 6 bases and V 0 bases, and 8 bases lay outside the gene matches. The CDR3 protein is CASSLAQLGRVEQYF. CDR3 nucleotide sequence: TGCGCCAGCAGCTTGGCCCAGCTCGGGAGGGTCGAGCAGTACTTC.

The chain joins TRBV2 to TRBJ2-5; D is possibly TRBD2 (5 bases). V was trimmed by 10 bases and J by 1 base, leaving 13 bases between them. Germline V CDR1 and CDR2: SNHLY, FYNNEI. This CDR3 comprises 13 residues. The CDR3 sequence: CATTRGLQETQYF. The DNA for the CDR3 is TGTGCCACCACACGAGGACTCCAAGAGACCCAGTACTTC.

In this sample, this clone turned up once. The J gene is TRBJ2-7, the V gene TRBV28; D call uncertain. There are 11 residues in the CDR3. Per germline, CDR1 MDHEN and CDR2 SYDVKM. The germline V and J ends were trimmed by 6 bases and 6 bases, with 9 bases remaining between them. CDR3 nucleotide sequence: TGTGCCAGCAGACTTTGGGGCGAGCAGTACTTC. This sequence encodes CASRLWGEQYF.

The rearrangement links TRBV1 to TRBJ2-3; the table's TRBD2 call for D was not verified on the DNA. TRBV1 is a known pseudogene. CDR3 length: 14 residues. CDR3 nucleotide sequence: TGCACCAGCAGCCACGCTGCCGCCGAGGATACGCAGTATTTT. Translated, it gives CTSSHAAAEDTQYF.

The chain combines TRBV28 with TRBJ1-6, with 7 bases lining up with TRBD1. Trimming at V came to 4 bases and at J to 9 bases, leaving 9 bases not matched to a gene. CDR1 MDHEN and CDR2 SYDVKM come from the germline V gene. The CDR3 consists of 15 residues. The CDR3 DNA follows: TGTGCCAGCAGTTCCGTCGACAGGGCTGGTTCACCCCTCCACTTT. This encodes CASSSVDRAGSPLHF.

V gene TRBV27 combines with J gene TRBJ2-2, with TRBD1 matching over 8 bases. This CDR3 has 16 amino acids. V gave up 2 bases and J gave up 5 bases; unmatched junction bases: 7. Germline V CDR1 and CDR2: MNHEY, SMNVEV (reference sequence). CDR3 in DNA: TGTGCCAGCAGTTTAGGACAGGGACCAGGAACCGGGGAGCTGTTTTTT. Amino acid sequence: CASSLGQGPGTGELFF.

The gene calls are TRBV9 and TRBJ2-3; perhaps TRBD2 as D (5 bases). The V end was cut by 1 base, the J end by 0 bases, with 9 bases between. Germline values: CDR1 SGDLS, CDR2 YYNGEE. The CDR3 totals 15 residues. As DNA, the CDR3 is TGTGCCAGCAGCGTATCAGGACTTAGCACAGATACGCAGTATTTT. Its translation is CASSVSGLSTDTQYF. Filled out from reference TRBV9 and TRBJ2-3, the complete variable domain reads DSGVTQTPKHLITATGQRVTLRCSPRSGDLSVYWYQQSLDQGLQFLIQYYNGEERAKGNILERFSAQQFPDLHSELNLSSLELGDSALYFCASSVSGLSTDTQYFGPGTRLTVL.

This sequence joins TRBV7-9 and TRBJ2-7; 10 nucleotides match TRBD2. The V gene end was trimmed by 2 bases and the J gene end by 3 bases; junction bases not matched to a gene: 4. Germline loops: CDR1 SEHNR, CDR2 FQNEAQ (reference sequence). The CDR3 has 15 residues. The CDR3 sequence is CASSLNSGGIYEQYF. The CDR3 nucleotides read TGTGCCAGCAGCTTAAATAGCGGGGGGATCTACGAGCAGTACTTC.

The CDR3 loop reads CASSVAAVSAKRGVLTF. The CDR3 DNA sequence: TGTGCCAGCAGCGTAGCTGCGGTGTCGGCAAAAAGGGGCGTCCTGACTTTC. The rearrangement links TRBV9 to TRBJ2-6, with a tentative D call TRBD1 (5 bases). Deletions cut 0 bases from V and 12 bases from J, with 22 bases between. CDR1 is SGDLS and CDR2 is YYNGEE in the germline V gene. This CDR3 spans 17 amino acids. The full variable domain, completed using reference TRBV9 and TRBJ2-6, is DSGVTQTPKHLITATGQRVTLRCSPRSGDLSVYWYQQSLDQGLQFLIQYYNGEERAKGNILERFSAQQFPDLHSELNLSSLELGDSALYFCASSVAAVSAKRGVLTFGAGSRLTVL.

This rearrangement joins TRBV6-5 to TRBJ2-7; 14 bases agree with TRBD2. The germline gives CDR1 MNHEY, CDR2 SVGAGI. V shed 6 bases and J 6 bases; nucleotides not matched to a gene: 4. This CDR3 region has 14 residues. CDR3 coding DNA: TGTGCCAGCAGCTCCGGACTAGCGGGGGGCGAGCAGTACTTC. Amino acid sequence: CASSSGLAGGEQYF.